One and the same sample provided the 27 T cell receptor beta chains below, sequenced in a study of CD8 T cells in ankylosing spondylitis. General study points: Blood of patients with ankylosing spondylitis appeared to be characterized by a TCR beta motif of fewer than 10 highly homologous variants.

The antigens for these receptors are not known. TCRdb re-called the 5' RACE reads through MiXCR, storing one row per CDR3 protein. Of about 500,000 distinct CDR3 sequences in the sample, roughly 5.2% were seen once. Sequencing input: blood, either unsorted or a sorted T cell fraction (not recorded which). The receptor set was obtained from a male donor with ankylosing spondylitis.

This clonotype has a count of ten or more. The chain couples TRBV6-1 to TRBJ2-3; no clear D. CDR1 MNHNS and CDR2 SASEGT come from the germline V gene. V shed 5 bases and J shed 3 bases, with 15 bases lying between them. This CDR3 has 15 residues. CDR3 in amino acids: CASSTTLRATDTQYF. CDR3 coding DNA: TGTGCCAGCAGTACGACTCTCCGAGCTACAGATACGCAGTATTTT.

The rearrangement joins TRBV5-1 to TRBJ1-5; D gene ambiguous. Germline loops: CDR1 SGHRS, CDR2 YFSETQ. Trimming pared 0 bases from V and 1 base from J, leaving 8 bases between. This CDR3 has 15 amino acids. The CDR3 bases are TGCGCCAGCAGCTTGGGGGGTGTGAGCAATCAGCCCCAGCATTTT. Translated, it gives CASSLGGVSNQPQHF.

This clonotype appeared many times. The chain couples TRBV12-3 or TRBV12-4 to TRBJ1-1; tentative D call: TRBD1 (6 bases). Trimming left V 5 bases short and J 0 bases short, with 13 bases between. The CDR3 sequence is 15 residues long. In DNA form, the CDR3 reads TGTGCCAGCAGTCCCCGGGGGCGCGTGAACACTGAAGCTTTCTTT. Residues: CASSPRGRVNTEAFF.

At least ten counts were recorded for this clonotype. The V and J genes are TRBV10-3 and TRBJ2-5; 7 bases map to TRBD1. Germline V gene sequence: CDR1 ENHRY, CDR2 SYGVKD. J gave up 3 bases and V 2 bases, and 3 bases lay outside the gene matches. This CDR3 has 14 residues. In DNA form, the CDR3 reads TGTGCCATCAGTGAGGACAGGGTAGAAGAGACCCAGTACTTC. Translation: CAISEDRVEETQYF.

This clonotype showed up many times. The chain carries TRBV7-9 and TRBJ2-1; 9 nucleotides agree with TRBD2. J gave up 3 bases and V 4 bases, and 10 bases lay outside the gene matches. Germline-derived CDR1 and CDR2 are SEHNR and FQNEAQ (reference sequence). CDR3 size: 17 residues. The CDR3, as DNA: TGTGCCAGCAGCTCCCTAGGGACTAGCCGCCGCTACAATGAGCAGTTCTTC. This codes for CASSSLGTSRRYNEQFF. Filled out from reference TRBV7-9 and TRBJ2-1, the complete variable domain reads DTGVSQNPRHKITKRGQNVTFRCDPISEHNRLYWYRQTLGQGPEFLTYFQNEAQLEKSRLLSDRFSAERPKGSFSTLEIQRTEQGDSAMYLCASSSLGTSRRYNEQFFGPGTRLTVL.

Ten or more counts support this clonotype. This chain connects TRBV12-3 or TRBV12-4 to TRBJ2-1; 8 bases map to TRBD1. The CDR3 consists of 14 residues. V lost 6 bases and J lost 8; bases outside the gene matches: 9. The CDR3 coding sequence is TGTGCCAGCAGCGAATCTGGGACAGGATATGAGCAGTTCTTC. It is translated as CASSESGTGYEQFF.

The chain couples TRBV4-1 to TRBJ2-4; no clear D gene. The CDR3 loop spans 15 amino acids. The V end lost 1 base, the J end lost 0 bases, and 7 bases lay between the germline ends. Germline CDR1 is MGHRA and CDR2 is YSYEKL. The CDR3, as DNA: TGCGCCAGCAGCCAAGTAGGCAGAGCCAAAAACATTCAGTACTTC. As protein: CASSQVGRAKNIQYF.

This clonotype has ten or more counts. The chain recombines TRBV7-2 with TRBJ2-1; no firm D call. The V end was cut by 1 base, the J end by 12 bases, with 13 bases between. Per germline, CDR1 SGHTA and CDR2 FQGNSA. This CDR3 has 13 amino acids. The CDR3 is CASSLEVTSGQFF. The CDR3 nucleotides read TGTGCCAGCAGCTTAGAAGTGACTTCGGGGCAGTTCTTC. Full variable domain (rest looked up from reference TRBV7-2 and TRBJ2-1): GAGVSQSPSNKVTEKGKDVELRCDPISGHTALYWYRQSLGQGLEFLIYFQGNSAPDKSGLPSDRFSAERTGGSVSTLTIQRTQQEDSAVYLCASSLEVTSGQFFGPGTRLTVL.

In its sample, this clonotype was seen many times. J is TRBJ2-7 and V is TRBV4-3; D is ambiguous. Trimming shortened V by 0 bases and J by 0 bases, and 9 bases separated the two germline ends. The CDR3 has 15 residues. Germline CDR1 and CDR2: LGHNA and YSLEER. The CDR3 nucleotides read TGCGCCAGCAGCCAAGAGGCCGATAGCTCCTACGAGCAGTACTTC. This sequence encodes CASSQEADSSYEQYF.

This clonotype was seen repeatedly, ten times or more. The rearrangement links TRBV6-1 to TRBJ1-2; D might be TRBD1 (6 bases). The V and J ends lost 5 bases and 7 bases respectively, with 14 bases between them. Germline-derived CDR1 and CDR2 are MNHNS and SASEGT. CDR3 length: 13 residues. In DNA form, the CDR3 reads TGTGCCAGCAGTATTCGGGGGCTCGGTGGCTACACCTTC. Translated: CASSIRGLGGYTF.

This clonotype was detected ten times or more. Here the CDR3 reads CASSPGTSGDYTQEQYF. CDR3 DNA: TGCGCCAGCAGCCCTGGGACTAGCGGAGATTATACGCAGGAGCAGTACTTC. The rearrangement uses TRBV5-1 and TRBJ2-7; 11 positions match TRBD2. J lost 7 bases, V lost 4 bases, and 16 bases had no gene match. CDR3 length equals 17 residues. Per germline, CDR1 SGHRS and CDR2 YFSETQ.

Comments on this clonotype: It may be a read error: a sequence one base away is much more abundant. V and J are TRBV5-8 and TRBJ1-1; D possibly corresponds to TRBD1 (5 bases). The germline V and J ends were trimmed by 0 bases and 10 bases, with 7 bases remaining between them. CDR3 length equals 11 residues. The germline V gene has CDR1 SGHTS and CDR2 YDEGEE. CDR3 sequence: CASSLGTTAFF. CDR3 DNA: TGTGCCAGCAGCTTGGGGACAACAGCTTTCTTT.

This clonotype was seen repeatedly, ten times or more. This chain joins TRBV7-9 and TRBJ2-7, with TRBD1 matching 10 bases. There are 15 residues in the CDR3. Looked up from germline, CDR1 is SEHNR and CDR2 is FQNEAQ (reference sequence). Trimming cost V 3 bases and J 7 bases; bases outside gene matches: 9. The CDR3 nucleotides read TGTGCCAGCAGCTTCCGGGACAGGGGATGGGGAGAGCAGTACTTC. This sequence encodes CASSFRDRGWGEQYF.

In its sample, this clonotype was seen many times. The V call is TRBV29-1, the J call TRBJ1-1; 7 bases are a match to TRBD1. Germline CDR1 reads SQVTM; CDR2 reads ANQGSEA. Trimming at V came to 4 bases and at J to 4 bases, leaving 6 bases not matched to a gene. The CDR3 consists of 13 residues. CDR3: CSVADRVGTEAFF. As DNA, the CDR3 is TGCAGCGTTGCTGACAGGGTCGGCACTGAAGCTTTCTTT.

This clonotype was counted ten times or more. J is TRBJ2-3 and V is TRBV20-1; D unresolved. CDR3 length equals 14 residues. Trimming stripped 4 bases from V and 3 bases from J, with 14 bases between. In germline, CDR1 is DFQATT, CDR2 SNEGSKA (reference sequence). The CDR3, as DNA: TGCAGTGCTAAAAGGACCCTCATTACAGATACGCAGTATTTT. Its translation is CSAKRTLITDTQYF.

Many counts were recorded for this clonotype. The V and J genes are TRBV12-3 or TRBV12-4 and TRBJ2-7; D tentatively reads TRBD1 or TRBD2 (5 bases each). Between the trimmed V and J ends, which lost 7 bases and 6 bases, there was a span of 22 bases. CDR3 length: 15 residues. This chain's CDR3 is CASTSFGAKVGEQYF. CDR3 DNA sequence: TGTGCCAGCACCTCATTCGGGGCTAAAGTAGGCGAGCAGTACTTC.

This clonotype showed up many times. The chain is built from TRBV6-1 and TRBJ1-3; D not resolved. Germline V gene lookup returns CDR1 MNHNS and CDR2 SASEGT. The CDR3 has 15 amino acids. Trimming shortened V by 3 bases and J by 0 bases, and 9 bases separated the two germline ends. The CDR3 nucleotides are TGTGCCAGCAGTGAGACACCTTACTCTGGAAACACCATATATTTT. Its translation is CASSETPYSGNTIYF.

This clonotype showed up many times. This chain connects TRBV6-1 to TRBJ2-3; D unclear. V was cut by 6 bases and J by 4 bases, with 14 bases left in between. The CDR3 extends over 14 amino acids. Per germline, CDR1 MNHNS and CDR2 SASEGT. The CDR3 DNA is TGTGCCAGCAGCCCTGACCTGGTTCCAGATACGCAGTATTTT. Translating gives CASSPDLVPDTQYF.

This clonotype was seen ten or more times. J is TRBJ1-5 and V is TRBV12-3 or TRBV12-4; D unclear. CDR3 length equals 12 residues. The germline V and J ends were trimmed by 4 bases and 6 bases, with 7 bases remaining between them. The CDR3 nucleotides are TGTGCCAGCAGTTACGGAGTTCAGCCCCAGCATTTT. Encoded protein: CASSYGVQPQHF.

On this clonotype: At one of its ends the junction is not consistent with the germline gene, which may arise from a read error. This rearrangement joins TRBV5-5 to TRBJ2-6; a weak D match, TRBD1 (5 bases). Germline-derived CDR1 and CDR2 are SGHKS and YYEKEE (reference sequence). The CDR3 consists of 15 residues. The CDR3 coding sequence is TGTGCCAGCAGCTTACCGATCTCTGGGGCCAACGTCCTGATTTTC. Its translation: CASSLPISGANVLIF.

The J gene is TRBJ2-3, the V gene TRBV28; 8 bases are shared with TRBD2. J lost 3 bases, V lost 5 bases, and 13 bases had no gene match. Germline CDR1 and CDR2: MDHEN and SYDVKM. The CDR3 loop spans 17 amino acids. DNA of the CDR3: TGTGCCAGCAGTACCCCCCGGAGCGGGGGAAAGACAGATACGCAGTATTTT. This codes for CASSTPRSGGKTDTQYF. Based on the CDR3 plus reference TRBV28 and TRBJ2-3, the full variable domain is DVKVTQSSRYLVKRTGEKVFLECVQDMDHENMFWYRQDPGLGLRLIYFSYDVKMKEKGDIPEGYSVSREKKERFSLILESASTNQTSMYLCASSTPRSGGKTDTQYFGPGTRLTVL.

Ten or more counts support this clonotype. This rearrangement joins TRBV4-3 to TRBJ1-1, with 7 nucleotides matching TRBD1. The CDR3 covers 18 residues. Germline CDR1 reads LGHNA; CDR2 reads YSLEER. Trimming at V came to 4 bases and at J to 4 bases, leaving 18 bases not matched to a gene. The CDR3 DNA follows: TGCGCCAGCAGCCCGGGGCCGACAGGGAAAGGGTCGGGCACTGAAGCTTTCTTT. Encoded protein: CASSPGPTGKGSGTEAFF.

This clonotype has at least ten counts. The rearrangement links TRBV20-1 to TRBJ2-3; a weak D match, TRBD2 (6 bases). There are 12 residues in the CDR3. Trimming took 0 bases from V and 8 from J, leaving 9 bases between them. CDR1 and CDR2 (germline): DFQATT, SNEGSKA (reference sequence). This chain's CDR3 is CSARDLGGTQYF. The CDR3 coding sequence is TGCAGTGCTAGAGATCTGGGGGGTACGCAGTATTTT.

This clonotype was counted at least ten times. The J gene is TRBJ2-5, the V gene TRBV12-3 or TRBV12-4; possible D gene TRBD1, 6 bases. Trimming removed 4 bases from V and 4 bases from J, with 10 bases in between. This CDR3 spans 13 amino acids. The CDR3 spells CASSSTGRETQYF. The DNA for the CDR3 is TGTGCCAGCAGTTCAACAGGGAGAGAGACCCAGTACTTC.

This clonotype was detected a few times. The rearrangement links TRBV20-1 to TRBJ1-2; possible D gene TRBD1, 5 bases. CDR1 is DFQATT and CDR2 is SNEGSKA in the germline V gene (reference sequence). The CDR3 covers 11 residues. Deletions cut 4 bases from V and 5 bases from J, with 8 bases between. The CDR3 DNA sequence: TGCAGTGCTAACAGACAGTATGGCTACACCTTC. This sequence encodes CSANRQYGYTF.

This clonotype has ten or more counts. The genes are TRBV12-3 or TRBV12-4 and TRBJ1-4; D gene unclear. Trimming shortened V by 5 bases and J by 7 bases, and 14 bases separated the two germline ends. The CDR3 runs 14 residues. CDR3 nucleotides: TGTGCCAGCAGTAAGCCAAGGTCGCGTGAAAAACTGTTTTTT. It is translated as CASSKPRSREKLFF.

This clonotype was recorded a few times. The chain is built from TRBV20-1 and TRBJ1-6, with 8 bases that match TRBD1. The V segment lost 0 bases and the J segment 10 bases; nucleotides outside the gene matches: 14. There are 17 residues in the CDR3. CDR1 is DFQATT, CDR2 SNEGSKA, per germline (reference sequence). CDR3 nucleotides: TGCAGTGCTAGAGATCGAAGGACAGGGAGGAGGGCCTCACCCCTCCACTTT. It encodes CSARDRRTGRRASPLHF.